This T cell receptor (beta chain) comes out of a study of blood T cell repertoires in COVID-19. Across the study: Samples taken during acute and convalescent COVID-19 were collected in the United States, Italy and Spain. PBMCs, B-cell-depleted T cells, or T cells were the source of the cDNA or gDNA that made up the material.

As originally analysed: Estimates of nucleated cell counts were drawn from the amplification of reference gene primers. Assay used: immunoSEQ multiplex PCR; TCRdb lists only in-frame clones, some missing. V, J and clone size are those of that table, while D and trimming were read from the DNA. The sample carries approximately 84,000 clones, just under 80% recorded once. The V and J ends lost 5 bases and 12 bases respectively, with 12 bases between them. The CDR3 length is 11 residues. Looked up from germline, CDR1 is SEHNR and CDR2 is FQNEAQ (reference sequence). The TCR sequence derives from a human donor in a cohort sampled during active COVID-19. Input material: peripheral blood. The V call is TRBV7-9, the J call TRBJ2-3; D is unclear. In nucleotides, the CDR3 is TGTGCCAGCAGCCGCCTAGAAACTCAGTATTTT. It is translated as CASSRLETQYF. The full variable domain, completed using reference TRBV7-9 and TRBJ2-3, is DTGVSQNPRHKITKRGQNVTFRCDPISEHNRLYWYRQTLGQGPEFLTYFQNEAQLEKSRLLSDRFSAERPKGSFSTLEIQRTEQGDSAMYLCASSRLETQYFGPGTRLTVL.